A selection of T cell receptor beta chains follows, all from one sample in a study of post-analysis software for immune sequencing data. From the PCR reads, TCRdb called clonotypes with MiXCR, one entry per CDR3 protein. The table includes approximately 360,000 distinct CDR3 sequences, less than 35% detected once. Sequences were obtained from blood. Receptor source: a girl under 18 with multiple sclerosis. Both conserved end residues are part of each CDR3. A D gene is named only where the DNA matches it firmly. Clone size is given for some rows only: seen once, a few or many times, or a class if the clone is expanded.

>TRBD2|few|TRBJ2-7|TRBV7-8
CASSPKRGPSYNEQYF
TGTGCCAGCAGCCCGAAGCGGGGCCCAAGCTACAATGAGCAGTACTTC
>TRBD1|few|TRBJ1-2|TRBV27
CASSLLVAGGNYGYTF
TGTGCCAGCAGTTTACTTGTCGCAGGGGGTAACTATGGCTACACCTTC
>TRBD1|NA|TRBJ2-1|TRBV6-5
CASRTGTGLRNEQFF
TGTGCCAGCAGAACCGGGACAGGATTGAGAAATGAGCAGTTCTTC
>NA|NA|TRBJ1-1|TRBV29-1
CSVEDRWDGRGTEAFF
TGCAGCGTTGAAGATCGATGGGACGGGAGGGGCACTGAAGCTTTCTTT
>NA|few|TRBJ2-3|TRBV2
CASSSKTTSTDTQYF
TGTGCCAGCAGTTCTAAGACTACCAGCACAGATACGCAGTATTTT
>NA|NA|TRBJ2-5|TRBV3-1
CASSQGSSGETQYF
TGTGCCAGCAGCCAAGGGAGTAGCGGAGAGACCCAGTACTTC
>TRBD1|few|TRBJ2-5|TRBV5-4
CASSTGQHQETQYF
TGTGCCAGCAGCACGGGACAGCACCAAGAGACCCAGTACTTC
>NA|few|TRBJ2-7|TRBV7-2
CASSLGLGTYEQYF
TGTGCCAGCAGCTTAGGTTTGGGGACCTACGAGCAGTACTTC
>NA|NA|TRBJ1-1|TRBV7-9
CASSLIEWTEAFF
TGTGCCAGCAGCTTAATCGAGTGGACTGAAGCTTTCTTT
>NA|few|TRBJ1-2|TRBV12-3/TRBV12-4
CASSLRRGIYGYTF
TGTGCCAGCAGTTTACGGAGGGGGATCTATGGCTACACCTTC
>TRBD1|few|TRBJ2-1|TRBV7-9
CASSLPTGEPLYNEQFF
TGTGCCAGCAGCTTACCCACAGGGGAACCCCTCTACAATGAGCAGTTCTTC
>NA|NA|TRBJ1-3|TRBV7-8
CASSLRPQPSSGNTIYF
TGTGCCAGCAGCTTAAGACCTCAGCCGAGCTCTGGAAACACCATATATTTT
>NA|NA|TRBJ2-7|TRBV3-1
CASSQGDSGDITYEQYF
TGTGCCAGCAGCCAAGGAGATAGCGGCGATATTACCTACGAGCAGTACTTC
>TRBD2|NA|TRBJ2-1|TRBV24-1
CATRDGGANNEQFF
TGTGCCACCAGGGACGGGGGGGCTAACAATGAGCAGTTCTTC
>TRBD2|NA|TRBJ2-3|TRBV4-2
CASSQGGPAGGAGTQYF
TGTGCCAGCAGCCAAGGGGGTCCCGCTGGGGGAGCGGGGACGCAGTATTTT
>NA|once|TRBJ2-4|TRBV3-1
CASSQDPGSNEQYF
TGTGCCAGCAGCCAAGATCCCGGTTCTAATGAGCAGTACTTC
>NA|NA|TRBJ1-1|TRBV20-1
CSARDLDGQLPEAFF
TGCAGTGCTAGAGATTTAGACGGACAGCTGCCTGAAGCTTTCTTT
>TRBD2|NA|TRBJ2-1|TRBV7-2
CASSLATSGGANEQFF
TGTGCCAGCAGCTTAGCGACTAGCGGGGGGGCCAATGAGCAGTTCTTC
>NA|NA|TRBJ2-1|TRBV20-1
CSARDPRGAHNEQFF
TGCAGTGCTAGAGATCCTCGGGGGGCGCACAATGAGCAGTTCTTC
>TRBD1|NA|TRBJ1-6|TRBV5-1
CASSYTTGGSYNSPLHF
TGCGCCAGCAGCTACACGACAGGGGGATCCTATAATTCACCCCTCCACTTT
>TRBD1|NA|TRBJ1-2|TRBV29-1
CSVVPVPVGTGNGYTF
TGCAGCGTTGTCCCCGTTCCCGTAGGGACAGGGAATGGCTACACCTTC
>NA|NA|TRBJ2-1|TRBV7-9
CASSSEDNEQFF
TGTGCCAGCAGCTCAGAGGACAATGAGCAGTTCTTC
>NA|NA|TRBJ2-7|TRBV4-2
CASSQGEDLFYEQYF
TGTGCCAGCAGCCAAGGAGAAGACCTCTTTTACGAGCAGTACTTC
>NA|few|TRBJ2-7|TRBV7-8
CASSLVEGSSYEQYF
TGTGCCAGCAGCTTAGTCGAGGGGAGCTCCTACGAGCAGTACTTC
>NA|NA|TRBJ2-3|TRBV9
CASSEGVSRVGDTQYF
TGTGCCAGCAGCGAAGGGGTGTCTAGGGTCGGAGATACGCAGTATTTT
>NA|few|TRBJ2-7|TRBV20-1
CSARAGAAYEQYF
TGCAGTGCTAGGGCAGGGGCTGCGTACGAGCAGTACTTC
>NA|NA|TRBJ2-3|TRBV7-9
CASSLGQESYF
TGTGCCAGCAGCTTAGGGCAGGAATCGTATTTT
>NA|NA|TRBJ1-2|TRBV6-5
CASSYLDLTYGYTF
TGTGCCAGCAGTTACTTAGACCTCACCTATGGCTACACCTTC
>NA|once|TRBJ2-7|TRBV29-1
CSAQGNLYYEQYF
TGCAGCGCTCAGGGCAACTTATACTACGAGCAGTACTTC
>TRBD1|many|TRBJ2-7|TRBV7-2
CASSLARVDRAPEQYF
TGTGCCAGCAGCTTAGCGAGGGTGGACAGGGCTCCCGAGCAGTACTTC
>TRBD1|many|TRBJ2-1|TRBV20-1
CSLAGTGGFYNEQFF
TGCAGTCTGGCGGGGACAGGGGGCTTCTACAATGAGCAGTTCTTC
>NA|NA|TRBJ2-2|TRBV12-3/TRBV12-4
CASSLETGSFLTGELFF
TGTGCCAGCAGTTTAGAGACAGGAAGTTTTCTGACCGGGGAGCTGTTTTTT
>TRBD1|NA|TRBJ1-2|TRBV12-3/TRBV12-4
CASSRDRGGYTF
TGTGCCAGCAGTCGGGACAGAGGCGGCTACACCTTC
>TRBD1|NA|TRBJ1-1|TRBV5-1
CASSSSRTGPNTEAFF
TGCGCCAGCAGCTCCTCCCGGACAGGTCCGAACACTGAAGCTTTCTTT
>TRBD2|few|TRBJ2-3|TRBV5-1
CASASGGADTQYF
TGCGCCAGTGCTAGCGGGGGGGCAGATACGCAGTATTTT
>NA|few|TRBJ2-1|TRBV20-1
CSATYGGHSYNEQFF
TGCAGTGCTACTTACGGGGGTCACTCCTACAATGAGCAGTTCTTC
>NA|few|TRBJ1-4|TRBV6-5
CASSYRETEKKLFF
TGTGCCAGCAGTTACAGGGAGACCGAGAAAAAACTGTTTTTT
>NA|few|TRBJ2-2|TRBV5-1
CASSLRRYTGELFF
TGCGCCAGCAGCTTGCGACGGTACACCGGGGAGCTGTTTTTT
>NA|NA|TRBJ2-3|TRBV27
CASSLMGGVPDTQYF
TGTGCCAGCAGTTTAATGGGGGGCGTGCCAGATACGCAGTATTTT
>TRBD1|NA|TRBJ2-7|TRBV11-3
CASSPGGPESYEQYF
TGTGCCAGCAGCCCAGGGGGCCCGGAGTCCTACGAGCAGTACTTC